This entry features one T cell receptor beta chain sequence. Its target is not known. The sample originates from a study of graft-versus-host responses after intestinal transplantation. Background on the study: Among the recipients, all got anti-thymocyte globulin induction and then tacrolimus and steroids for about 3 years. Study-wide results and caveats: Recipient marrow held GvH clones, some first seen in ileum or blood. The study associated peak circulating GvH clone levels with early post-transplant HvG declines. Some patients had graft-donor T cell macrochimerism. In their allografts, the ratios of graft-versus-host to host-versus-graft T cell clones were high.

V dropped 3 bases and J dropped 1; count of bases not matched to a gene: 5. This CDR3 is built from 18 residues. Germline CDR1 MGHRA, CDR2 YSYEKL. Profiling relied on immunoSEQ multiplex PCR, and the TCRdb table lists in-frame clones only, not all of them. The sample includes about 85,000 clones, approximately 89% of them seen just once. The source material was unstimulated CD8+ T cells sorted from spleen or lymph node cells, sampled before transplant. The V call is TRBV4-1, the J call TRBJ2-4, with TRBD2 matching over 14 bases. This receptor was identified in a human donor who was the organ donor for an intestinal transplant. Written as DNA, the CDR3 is TGCGCCAGCAGCCACGGGACTAGCGGGAGACTCGCCAAAAACATTCAGTACTTC. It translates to CASSHGTSGRLAKNIQYF.